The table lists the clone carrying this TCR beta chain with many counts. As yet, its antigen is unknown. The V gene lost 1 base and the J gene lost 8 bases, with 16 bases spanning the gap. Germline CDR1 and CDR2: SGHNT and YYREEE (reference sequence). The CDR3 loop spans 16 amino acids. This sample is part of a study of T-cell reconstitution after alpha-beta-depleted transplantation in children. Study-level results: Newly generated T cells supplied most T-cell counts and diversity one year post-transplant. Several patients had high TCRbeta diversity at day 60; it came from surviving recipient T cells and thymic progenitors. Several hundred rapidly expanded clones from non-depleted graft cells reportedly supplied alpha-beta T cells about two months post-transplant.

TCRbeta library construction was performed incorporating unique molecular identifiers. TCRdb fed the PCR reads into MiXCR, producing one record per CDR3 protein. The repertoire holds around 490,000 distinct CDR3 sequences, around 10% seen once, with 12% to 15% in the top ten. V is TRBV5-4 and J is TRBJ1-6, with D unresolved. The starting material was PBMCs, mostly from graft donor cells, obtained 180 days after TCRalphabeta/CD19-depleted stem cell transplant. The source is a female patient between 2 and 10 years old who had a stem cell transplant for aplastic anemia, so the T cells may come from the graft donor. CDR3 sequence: CASSLSLSGVYSPLHF. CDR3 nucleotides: TGTGCCAGCAGCTTGTCCCTGTCGGGAGTTTATTCACCCCTCCACTTT.